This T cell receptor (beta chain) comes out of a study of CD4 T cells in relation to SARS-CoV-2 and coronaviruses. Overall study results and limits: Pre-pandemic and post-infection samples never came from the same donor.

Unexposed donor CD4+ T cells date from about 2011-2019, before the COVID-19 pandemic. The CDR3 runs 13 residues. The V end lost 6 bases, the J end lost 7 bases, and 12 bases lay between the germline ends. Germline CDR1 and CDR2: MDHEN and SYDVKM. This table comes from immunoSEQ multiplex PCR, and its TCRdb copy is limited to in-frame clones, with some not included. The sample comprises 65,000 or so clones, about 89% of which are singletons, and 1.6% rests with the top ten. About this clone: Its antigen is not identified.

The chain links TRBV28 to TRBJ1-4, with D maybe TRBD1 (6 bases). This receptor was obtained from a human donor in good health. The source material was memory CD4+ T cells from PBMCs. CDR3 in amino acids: CASSTGFGEKLFF. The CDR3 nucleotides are TGTGCCAGCAGCACAGGGTTCGGTGAAAAACTGTTTTTT.